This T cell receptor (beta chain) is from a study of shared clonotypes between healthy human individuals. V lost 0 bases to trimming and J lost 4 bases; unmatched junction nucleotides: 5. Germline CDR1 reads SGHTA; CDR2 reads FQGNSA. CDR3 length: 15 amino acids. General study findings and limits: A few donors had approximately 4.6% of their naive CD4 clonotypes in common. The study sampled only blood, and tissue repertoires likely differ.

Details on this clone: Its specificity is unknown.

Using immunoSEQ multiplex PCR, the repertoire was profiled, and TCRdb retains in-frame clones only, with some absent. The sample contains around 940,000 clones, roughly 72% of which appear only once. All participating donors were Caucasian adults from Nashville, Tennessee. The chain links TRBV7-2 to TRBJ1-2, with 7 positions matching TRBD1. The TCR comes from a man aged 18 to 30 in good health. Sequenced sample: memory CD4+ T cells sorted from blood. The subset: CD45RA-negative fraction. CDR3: CASSLADRQGYGYTF. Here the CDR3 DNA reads TGTGCCAGCAGCTTAGCGGACAGGCAGGGCTATGGCTACACCTTC.